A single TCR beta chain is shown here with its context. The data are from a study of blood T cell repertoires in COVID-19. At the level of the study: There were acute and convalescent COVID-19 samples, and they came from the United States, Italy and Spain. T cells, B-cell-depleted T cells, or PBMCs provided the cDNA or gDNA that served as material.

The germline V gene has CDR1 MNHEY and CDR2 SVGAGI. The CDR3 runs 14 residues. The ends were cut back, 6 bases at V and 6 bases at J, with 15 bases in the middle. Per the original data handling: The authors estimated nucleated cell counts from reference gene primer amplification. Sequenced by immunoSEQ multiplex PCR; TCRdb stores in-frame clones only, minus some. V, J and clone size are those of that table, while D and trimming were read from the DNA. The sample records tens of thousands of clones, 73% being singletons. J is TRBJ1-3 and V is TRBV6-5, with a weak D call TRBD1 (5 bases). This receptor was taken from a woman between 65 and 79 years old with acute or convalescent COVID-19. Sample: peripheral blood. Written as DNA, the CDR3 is TGTGCCAGCAGAGCCCCAGGGAGGGAAAACACCATATATTTT. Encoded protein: CASRAPGRENTIYF.